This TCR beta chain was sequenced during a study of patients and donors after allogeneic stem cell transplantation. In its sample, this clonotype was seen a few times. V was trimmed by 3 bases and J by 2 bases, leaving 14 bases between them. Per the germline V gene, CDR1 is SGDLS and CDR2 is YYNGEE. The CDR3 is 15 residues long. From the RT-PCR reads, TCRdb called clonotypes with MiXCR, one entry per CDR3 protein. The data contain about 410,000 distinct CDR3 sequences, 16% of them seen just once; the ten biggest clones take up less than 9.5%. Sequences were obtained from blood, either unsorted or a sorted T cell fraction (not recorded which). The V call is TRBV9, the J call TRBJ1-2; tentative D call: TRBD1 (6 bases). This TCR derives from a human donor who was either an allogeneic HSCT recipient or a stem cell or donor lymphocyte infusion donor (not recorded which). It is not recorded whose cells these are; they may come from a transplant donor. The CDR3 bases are TGTGCCAGCAGCGGCCCTCAGGGGCAGAACTATGGCTACACCTTC. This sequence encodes CASSGPQGQNYGYTF.